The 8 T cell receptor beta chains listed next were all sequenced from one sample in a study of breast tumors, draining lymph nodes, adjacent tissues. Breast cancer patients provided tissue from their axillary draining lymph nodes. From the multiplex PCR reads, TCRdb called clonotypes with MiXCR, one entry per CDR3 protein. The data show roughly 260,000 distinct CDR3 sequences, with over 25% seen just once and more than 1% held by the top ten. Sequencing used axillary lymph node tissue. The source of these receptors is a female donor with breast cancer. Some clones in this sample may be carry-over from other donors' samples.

CDR3 protein: CASSAQGFGANVLTF. The DNA of the CDR3 is TGTGCCAGTAGTGCACAGGGCTTCGGGGCCAACGTCCTGACTTTC. The chain employs TRBV19 and TRBJ2-6, with D possibly TRBD1 on 6 matching bases. CDR1 and CDR2 from the germline V gene are LNHDA and SQIVND (reference sequence). The CDR3 consists of 15 residues. V was trimmed by 5 bases and J by 4 bases, leaving 12 bases between them.

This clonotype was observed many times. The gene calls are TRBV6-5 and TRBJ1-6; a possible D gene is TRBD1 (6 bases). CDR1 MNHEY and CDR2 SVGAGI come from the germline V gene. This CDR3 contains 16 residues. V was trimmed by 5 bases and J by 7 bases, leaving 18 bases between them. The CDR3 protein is CASSEDAGAANSPLHF. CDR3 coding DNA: TGTGCCAGCAGTGAAGACGCAGGGGCTGCGAATTCACCCCTCCACTTT.

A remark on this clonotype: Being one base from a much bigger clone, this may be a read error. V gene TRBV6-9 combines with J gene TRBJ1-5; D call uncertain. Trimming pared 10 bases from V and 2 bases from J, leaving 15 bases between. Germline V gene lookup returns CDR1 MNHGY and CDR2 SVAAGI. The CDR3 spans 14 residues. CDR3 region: CAISLRRGNQPQHF. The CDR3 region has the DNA TGTGCCATCTCCCTTCGACGGGGCAATCAGCCCCAGCATTTT.

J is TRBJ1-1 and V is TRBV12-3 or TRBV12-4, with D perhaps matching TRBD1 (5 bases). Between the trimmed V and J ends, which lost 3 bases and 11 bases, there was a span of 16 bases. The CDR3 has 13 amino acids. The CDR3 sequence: CASSFYFDEGAFF. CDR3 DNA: TGTGCCAGCAGTTTCTACTTTGATGAGGGGGCTTTCTTT.

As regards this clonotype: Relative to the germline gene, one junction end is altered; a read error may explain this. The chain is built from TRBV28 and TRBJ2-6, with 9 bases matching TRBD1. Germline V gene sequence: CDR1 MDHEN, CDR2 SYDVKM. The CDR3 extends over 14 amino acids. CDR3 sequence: CASSTQGALNTEAF. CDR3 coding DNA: TGTGCCAGCAGTACACAGGGGGCCCTGAACACTGAAGCTTTC.

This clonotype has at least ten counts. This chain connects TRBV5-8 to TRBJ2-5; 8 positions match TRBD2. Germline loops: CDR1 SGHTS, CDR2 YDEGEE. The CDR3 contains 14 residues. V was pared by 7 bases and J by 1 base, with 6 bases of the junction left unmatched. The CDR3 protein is CASQAGTSQETQYF. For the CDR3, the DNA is TGTGCCAGCCAGGCCGGGACTAGCCAAGAGACCCAGTACTTC.

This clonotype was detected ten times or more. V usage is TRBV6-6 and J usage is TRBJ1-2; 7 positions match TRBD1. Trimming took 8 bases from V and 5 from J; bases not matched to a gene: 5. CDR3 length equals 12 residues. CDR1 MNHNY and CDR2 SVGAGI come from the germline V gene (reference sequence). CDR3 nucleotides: TGTGCCAGCCAGGGACAGATGTATGGCTACACCTTC. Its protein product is CASQGQMYGYTF.

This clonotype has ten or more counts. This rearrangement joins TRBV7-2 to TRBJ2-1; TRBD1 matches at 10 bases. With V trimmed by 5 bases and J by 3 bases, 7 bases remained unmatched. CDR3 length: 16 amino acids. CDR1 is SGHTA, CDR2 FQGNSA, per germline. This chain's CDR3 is CASSPTWDRGYNEQFF. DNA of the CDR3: TGTGCCAGCAGCCCAACGTGGGACAGGGGCTACAATGAGCAGTTCTTC.